This T cell receptor beta chain was recovered during a study of OX40 agonist ivuxolimab in advanced cancers. The wider study: Aged about 23 to 80 with a mean of around 60 years, they were approximately 79% male.

Exclusion of a patient followed from autoimmune disease history or systemic immunosuppression. V shed 8 bases and J shed 0 bases, with 7 bases lying between them. The CDR3 extends over 12 amino acids. Germline V gene data show CDR1 as SEHNR and CDR2 as FQNEAQ (reference sequence). Libraries were prepared by immunoSEQ multiplex PCR; TCRdb keeps only in-frame clonotypes and omits some of them. The sample lists 75,000 to 80,000 clones; 90% to 95% were seen once. This receptor was obtained from an adult with an advanced solid tumor such as melanoma, head and neck, liver or kidney cancer. Sample: CD4+ or CD8+ T cells sorted from blood, taken in a trial of the OX40 agonist ivuxolimab. The chain has TRBV7-9 and TRBJ1-1; D is perhaps TRBD1 (5 bases). In DNA, the CDR3 is TGTGCCAGCGGCAGGGTGAACACTGAAGCTTTCTTT. Its protein is CASGRVNTEAFF. The full variable domain, with the rest looked up from reference TRBV7-9 and TRBJ1-1, is DTGVSQNPRHKITKRGQNVTFRCDPISEHNRLYWYRQTLGQGPEFLTYFQNEAQLEKSRLLSDRFSAERPKGSFSTLEIQRTEQGDSAMYLCASGRVNTEAFFGQGTRLTVV.